Shown below are 6 T cell receptor beta chains from a single sample sequenced in a study of blood T cell repertoires in COVID-19. Produced via immunoSEQ multiplex PCR; TCRdb's table is partial and in-frame only. The data hold around 200,000 clones, with less than 90% observed a single time. The material sequenced was peripheral blood. The receptors were sampled from a man between 25 and 39 years old with acute or convalescent COVID-19.

Comments on this clone: Other DNA variants within this sample encode the same CDR3. The CDR3 protein is CASSPGQGNQPQHF. In nucleotides, the CDR3 is TGTGCCAGCTCCCCTGGACAGGGCAATCAGCCCCAGCATTTT. The chain uses TRBV18 and TRBJ1-5, with 7 bases fitting TRBD1. Germline CDR1 is KGHSH and CDR2 is LQKENI. V shed 6 bases and J 2 bases; nucleotides not matched to a gene: 4. The CDR3 length is 14 residues.

This clone was seen just once. The V and J genes are TRBV4-2 and TRBJ1-5, with D unclear. V lost 1 base, J lost 4 bases, and 8 bases lay in between. Germline V gives CDR1 LGHNA, CDR2 YNFKEQ. The length of the CDR3 is 14 residues. CDR3 sequence: CASSQVGGNQPQHF. CDR3 coding DNA: TGTGCCAGCAGCCAAGTTGGAGGGAATCAGCCCCAGCATTTT.

This chain joins TRBV27 and TRBJ2-3, with 8 positions matching TRBD2. The germline V gene has CDR1 MNHEY and CDR2 SMNVEV (reference sequence). Trimming took 6 bases from V and 4 from J; bases not matched to a gene: 9. This CDR3 has 15 amino acids. CDR3 in DNA: TGTGCCAGCAGGCGGGCGGGGGGCAGGTCAGATACGCAGTATTTT. Amino acids: CASRRAGGRSDTQYF.

The chain employs TRBV6-5 and TRBJ1-1; possible D gene TRBD1, 6 bases. This CDR3 spans 13 amino acids. V shed 8 bases and J shed 4 bases, with 14 bases lying between them. CDR1 and CDR2 from the germline V gene are MNHEY and SVGAGI. CDR3 coding DNA: TGTGCCAGCCAAAGGACAGTCGTCACTGAAGCTTTCTTT. Translation: CASQRTVVTEAFF.

The chain uses TRBV28 and TRBJ2-7, with 7 nucleotides matching TRBD2. The CDR3 sequence is 15 residues long. Trimming at V came to 7 bases and at J to 7 bases, leaving 16 bases not matched to a gene. In germline, CDR1 is MDHEN, CDR2 SYDVKM. CDR3: CASTQPGGREGEQYF. CDR3 DNA sequence: TGTGCCAGCACCCAACCTGGGGGAAGGGAGGGAGAGCAGTACTTC.

The chain has TRBV6-5 and TRBJ1-1; TRBD1 is a possible D gene (6 bases). CDR1 MNHEY and CDR2 SVGAGI come from the germline V gene. The CDR3 has 15 residues. V lost 6 bases to trimming and J lost 11 bases, with 25 bases between them. CDR3 DNA: TGTGCCAGCAGGAAAGGACAGCAGAGGCACGTTTGGGCTTTCTTT. Its translation: CASRKGQQRHVWAFF.